These T cell receptor beta chains were read from a single sample in a study of molecular identifiers for immune sequencing clone quantification. TCRdb itself ran the PCR reads through MiXCR, one entry per CDR3 protein. The profile shows around 320,000 distinct CDR3 sequences, roughly 24% of them singletons. Specimen: naive CD8+ T cells from blood, with Jurkat cell RNA spiked in. Every receptor here comes from a human donor in good health. Some libraries in this study had Jurkat cell RNA spiked in. Each CDR3 is given with its conserved first and last residue.

v_call: TRBV14
j_call: TRBJ1-6
cdr3_aa: CASSQGGRGVSPLHF

v_call: TRBV13
j_call: TRBJ2-3
cdr3_aa: CASSVALSGRATDTQYF

v_call: TRBV29-1
j_call: TRBJ1-4
cdr3_aa: CSVESRDSEEKLFF

v_call: TRBV3-1
j_call: TRBJ1-6
cdr3_aa: CASSQEMVSPLHF

v_call: TRBV6-6
j_call: TRBJ2-3
cdr3_aa: CASSYSILRGGDTDTQYF

v_call: TRBV5-6
j_call: TRBJ2-1
cdr3_aa: CASSQMTSGGHNEQFF

v_call: TRBV7-9
j_call: TRBJ1-1
cdr3_aa: CASSFSDREAFF

v_call: TRBV27
j_call: TRBJ1-1
cdr3_aa: CASSHLGVVAPGQAFF

v_call: TRBV2
j_call: TRBJ2-3
cdr3_aa: CASRGPTTDTQYF

v_call: TRBV4-3
j_call: TRBJ1-1
cdr3_aa: CASSPTIRQGPNTEAFF

v_call: TRBV20-1
j_call: TRBJ2-7
cdr3_aa: CSAPRGPLEQYF

v_call: TRBV6-5
j_call: TRBJ2-5
cdr3_aa: CASSQWTGKETQYF

v_call: TRBV20-1
j_call: TRBJ2-7
cdr3_aa: CSAIHSGLAAPESSYEQYF

v_call: TRBV6-5
j_call: TRBJ2-1
cdr3_aa: CASSYSRGETEFF

v_call: TRBV4-3
j_call: TRBJ2-2
cdr3_aa: CASSEIGENGELFF

v_call: TRBV6-1
j_call: TRBJ2-3
cdr3_aa: CASAVLAADTQYF

v_call: TRBV3-1
j_call: TRBJ1-2
cdr3_aa: CASSHDHRLPHGYTF

v_call: TRBV23-1
j_call: TRBJ2-7
cdr3_aa: CASSQLTGLRYEQYF

v_call: TRBV7-9
j_call: TRBJ1-1
cdr3_aa: CASSTIDRLGTEAFF

v_call: TRBV27
j_call: TRBJ2-7
cdr3_aa: CASSPTGTGYYEQYF

v_call: TRBV4-3
j_call: TRBJ2-1
cdr3_aa: CASSQDPGLGTDNEQFF

v_call: TRBV27
j_call: TRBJ2-2
cdr3_aa: CASSRQENTGELFF

v_call: TRBV30
j_call: TRBJ2-7
cdr3_aa: CAWSSSGSYEQYF

v_call: TRBV7-8
j_call: TRBJ2-3
cdr3_aa: CVSTGQQTDTQYF

v_call: TRBV11-2
j_call: TRBJ2-1
cdr3_aa: CASRSGRGIYNEQFF